This TCR beta chain comes out of a study of PD-L1 blockade in urothelial cancer. Study-wide background: Most patients, about 90% of the roughly 29, were males with bladder-origin cancer. A median about 140,000 T cells were found in blood samples.

Concerning this clone itself: Its antigen is unidentified.

Assay: immunoSEQ multiplex PCR; the TCRdb copy retains only in-frame clones and omits some. This table holds some 57,000 clones, 84% found once. Points from the study as a whole: Enhanced expansion of tumor-associated blood clones at 3 weeks characterized durable-benefit patients.

Time point here: pretreatment peripheral blood. Material: PBMCs, obtained around atezolizumab (anti-PD-L1) treatment. The sequence was obtained from a man in his forties or fifties with urothelial cancer.

The CDR3 loop is CATSRPGTSGGRGYEQYF. The CDR3 bases are TGTGCCACCAGCAGACCTGGGACTAGCGGGGGCCGGGGCTACGAGCAGTACTTC. The chain carries TRBV15 and TRBJ2-7, with TRBD2 matching over 14 bases. Unmatched junction bases numbered 9, after V lost 2 bases and J lost 3 bases. Looked up from germline, CDR1 is LNHNV and CDR2 is YYDKDF (reference sequence). CDR3 length: 18 residues.